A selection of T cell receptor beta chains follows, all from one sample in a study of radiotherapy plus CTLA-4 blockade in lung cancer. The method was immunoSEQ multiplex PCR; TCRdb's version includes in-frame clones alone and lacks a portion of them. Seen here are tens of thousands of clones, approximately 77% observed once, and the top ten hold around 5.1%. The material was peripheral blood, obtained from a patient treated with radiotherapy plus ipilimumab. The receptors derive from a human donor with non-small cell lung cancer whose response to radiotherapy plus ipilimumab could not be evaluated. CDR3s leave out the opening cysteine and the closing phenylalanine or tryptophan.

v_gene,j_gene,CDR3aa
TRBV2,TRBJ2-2,ASTLSHTGELF
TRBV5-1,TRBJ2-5,ASSGGTGGYQETQY
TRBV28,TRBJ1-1,ASNVRPPTNTEAF
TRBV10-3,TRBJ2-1,AIRSPGGDEQF
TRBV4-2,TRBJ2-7,ASSLEGNGEQY
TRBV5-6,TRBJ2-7,ASSLGTSGFYEQY
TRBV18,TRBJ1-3,ASSPRQSSGNTIY
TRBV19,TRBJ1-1,ASSPLGGDTEAF
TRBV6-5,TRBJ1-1,ASSFLTPGVGTEAF
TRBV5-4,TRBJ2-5,ASSTGGRWETQY
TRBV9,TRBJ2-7,ASSGRDRGSEQY
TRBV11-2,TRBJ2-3,ASSLVSGGEDTQY
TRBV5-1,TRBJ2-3,ASSQLSHGDTDTQY
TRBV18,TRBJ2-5,ASSPSSRQETQY
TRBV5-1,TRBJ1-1,ASSVMAGGPNTEAF
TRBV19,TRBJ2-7,ASSILEGAVYEQY
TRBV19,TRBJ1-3,ASSILGALGSGNTIY
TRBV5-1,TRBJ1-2,ASSSETGNGYT
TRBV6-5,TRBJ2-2,ASRPGQAGRGELF
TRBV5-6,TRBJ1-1,ASNPVGVNTEAF
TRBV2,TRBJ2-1,ASSQTGYDEQF
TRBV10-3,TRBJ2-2,AIRAGTGNTGELF
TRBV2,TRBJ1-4,ASSVINEKLF
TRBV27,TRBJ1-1,ASSSALGAEAF
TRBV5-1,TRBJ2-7,ASSSRYEQY
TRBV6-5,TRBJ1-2,ASRTHGYGYT
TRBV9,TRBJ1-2,ASSVGRAGDGYT
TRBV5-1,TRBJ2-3,ASSETGEGGTDTQY
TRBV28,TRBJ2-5,ASRLTLGETQY
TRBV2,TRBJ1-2,ASSSKQGGGYT
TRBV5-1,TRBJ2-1,ASSLLGLAGGMEQF
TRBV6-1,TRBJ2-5,ASSENLNHGGGTQY
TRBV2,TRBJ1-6,ASRPGGQDSPLH
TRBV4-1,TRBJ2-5,ASSQSATSGWEETQY
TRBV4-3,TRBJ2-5,ASSLASERAY
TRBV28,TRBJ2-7,ASSTGSSPVYEQY
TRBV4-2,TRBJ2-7,ASSPQDFYEQY
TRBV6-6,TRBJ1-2,ASSPSGGYGYT
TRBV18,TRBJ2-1,ASSPPNLAAGNEQF
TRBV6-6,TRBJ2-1,ASAVNEQF
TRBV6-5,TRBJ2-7,ASSSLTSGSYEQY
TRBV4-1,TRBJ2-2,ASSTPGLAGGPGTGELF
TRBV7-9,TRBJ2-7,ASSWRGTGLSEQY
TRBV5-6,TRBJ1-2,ASSLADDVDLGYGYT
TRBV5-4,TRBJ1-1,ASSLATGEAEAF
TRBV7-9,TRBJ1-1,ASSLQENTEAF
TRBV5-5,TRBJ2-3,ASSYRESTDTQY
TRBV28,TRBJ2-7,ASHSVGQGGHEQY
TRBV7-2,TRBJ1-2,ASSPAAWAGSGYT
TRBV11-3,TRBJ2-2,ASSLRGGLNTGELF
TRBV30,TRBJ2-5,AWTPRRSSGIETQY
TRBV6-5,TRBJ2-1,ASSYYARGAYNEQF
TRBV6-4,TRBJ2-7,ASSGDTGWSSGKTYEQY
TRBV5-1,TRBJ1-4,ASSLQPQGAITNEKLF
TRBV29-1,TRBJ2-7,SVVTSGILLGIGYEQY
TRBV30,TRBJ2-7,AWRGQGVSYEQY
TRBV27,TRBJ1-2,ASSPWGGSGYT
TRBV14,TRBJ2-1,ASSQTSGYSYNEQF
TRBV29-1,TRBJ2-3,SGAEREWGTQY
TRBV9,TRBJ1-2,ASSVVGGSPS